The source of this T cell receptor beta chain is a study of T-cell reconstitution after alpha-beta-depleted transplantation in children. Per germline, CDR1 MDHEN and CDR2 SYDVKM. Unmatched junction bases numbered 11, after V lost 8 bases and J lost 1 base. The CDR3 is 16 amino acids. Preparation of the TCRbeta library used unique molecular identifiers. One entry per CDR3 protein results from TCRdb running MiXCR on the PCR reads. Seen here are some 530,000 distinct CDR3 sequences, around 13% observed once, and the top ten hold 4.5% to 6%. The V gene is TRBV28, the J gene TRBJ2-1; 7 nucleotides agree with TRBD2. The sequencing used PBMCs from the stem cell graft donor, collected from the stem cell graft. This TCR derives from a human donor who donated a stem cell graft to a child with combined immunodeficiency. The CDR3 region has the DNA TGTGCCAGCTTGGGGGTGGGGGGGGGTTCCTACAATGAGCAGTTCTTC. It encodes CASLGVGGGSYNEQFF. Full variable domain (missing parts from reference TRBV28 and TRBJ2-1): DVKVTQSSRYLVKRTGEKVFLECVQDMDHENMFWYRQDPGLGLRLIYFSYDVKMKEKGDIPEGYSVSREKKERFSLILESASTNQTSMYLCASLGVGGGSYNEQFFGPGTRLTVL.